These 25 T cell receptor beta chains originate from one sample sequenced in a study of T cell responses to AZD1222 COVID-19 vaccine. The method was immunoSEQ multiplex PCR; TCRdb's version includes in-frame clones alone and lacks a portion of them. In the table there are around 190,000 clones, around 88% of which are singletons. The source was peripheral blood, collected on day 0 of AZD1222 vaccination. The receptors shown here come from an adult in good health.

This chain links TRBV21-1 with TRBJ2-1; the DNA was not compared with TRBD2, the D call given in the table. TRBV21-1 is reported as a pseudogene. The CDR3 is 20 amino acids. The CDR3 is CASSKETSGRPYNSYNEQFF. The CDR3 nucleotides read TGTGCCAGCAGCAAAGAGACTAGCGGGAGGCCTTACAACTCCTACAATGAGCAGTTCTTC.

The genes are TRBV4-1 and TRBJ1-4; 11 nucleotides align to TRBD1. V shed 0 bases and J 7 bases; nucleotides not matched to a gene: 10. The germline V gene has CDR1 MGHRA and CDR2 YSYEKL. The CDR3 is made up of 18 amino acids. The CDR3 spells CASSQDGQGAPFGEKLFF. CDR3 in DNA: TGCGCCAGCAGCCAAGACGGACAGGGGGCGCCTTTCGGTGAAAAACTGTTTTTT.

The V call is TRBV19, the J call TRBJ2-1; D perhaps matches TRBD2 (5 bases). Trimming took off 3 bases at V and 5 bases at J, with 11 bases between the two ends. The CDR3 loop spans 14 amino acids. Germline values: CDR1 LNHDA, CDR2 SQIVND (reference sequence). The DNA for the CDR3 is TGTGCCAGTAGTATCGCCGGGATCAACAATGAGCAGTTCTTC. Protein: CASSIAGINNEQFF. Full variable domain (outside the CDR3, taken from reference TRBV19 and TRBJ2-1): DGGITQSPKYLFRKEGQNVTLSCEQNLNHDAMYWYRQDPGQGLRLIYYSQIVNDFQKGDIAEGYSVSREKKESFPLTVTSAQKNPTAFYLCASSIAGINNEQFFGPGTRLTVL.

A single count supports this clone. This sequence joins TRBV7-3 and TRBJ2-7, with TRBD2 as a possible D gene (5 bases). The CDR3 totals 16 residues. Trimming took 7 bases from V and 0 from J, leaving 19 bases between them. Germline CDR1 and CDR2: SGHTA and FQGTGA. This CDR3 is CASNRRRTSSSYEQYF. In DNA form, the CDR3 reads TGTGCCAGCAACCGTAGGAGGACGTCAAGCTCCTACGAGCAGTACTTC.

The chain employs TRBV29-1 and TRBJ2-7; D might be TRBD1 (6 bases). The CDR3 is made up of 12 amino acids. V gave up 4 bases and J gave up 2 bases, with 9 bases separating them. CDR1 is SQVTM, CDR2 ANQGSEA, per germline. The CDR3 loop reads CSVAGQTYEQYF. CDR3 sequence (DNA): TGCAGCGTTGCCGGACAGACCTACGAGCAGTACTTC.

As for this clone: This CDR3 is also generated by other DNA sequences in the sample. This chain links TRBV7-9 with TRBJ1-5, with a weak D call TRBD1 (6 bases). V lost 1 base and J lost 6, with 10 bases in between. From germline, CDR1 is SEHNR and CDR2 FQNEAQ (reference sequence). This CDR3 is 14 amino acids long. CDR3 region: CASSLGGAGQPQHF. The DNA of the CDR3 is TGTGCCAGCAGCTTAGGGGGGGCGGGTCAGCCCCAGCATTTT.

The CDR3 sequence is CASSQAWGEVGTDTQYF. CDR3 DNA: TGTGCCAGCAGCCAGGCATGGGGAGAAGTCGGCACAGATACGCAGTATTTT. This chain uses TRBV3-1 (or the pseudogene TRBV3-2) with TRBJ2-3, with D perhaps matching TRBD2 (5 bases). The length of the CDR3 is 17 residues. Looked up from germline, CDR1 is LGHDT and CDR2 is YNNKEL (reference sequence). Trimming removed 3 bases at V and 1 base at J, with 17 bases between.

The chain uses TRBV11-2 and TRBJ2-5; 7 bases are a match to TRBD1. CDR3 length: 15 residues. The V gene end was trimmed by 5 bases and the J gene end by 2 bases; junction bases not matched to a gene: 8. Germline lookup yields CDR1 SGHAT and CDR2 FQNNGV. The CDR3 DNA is TGTGCCAGCAGCCCCTCAGGGGGTCCTCAAGAGACCCAGTACTTC. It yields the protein CASSPSGGPQETQYF.

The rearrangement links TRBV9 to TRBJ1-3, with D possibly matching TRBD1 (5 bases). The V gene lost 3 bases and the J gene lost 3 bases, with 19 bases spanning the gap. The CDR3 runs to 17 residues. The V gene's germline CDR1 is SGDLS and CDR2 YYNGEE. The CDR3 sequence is CASSAHRPGVVGNTIYF. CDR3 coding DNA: TGTGCCAGCAGCGCCCATCGACCGGGGGTAGTTGGAAACACCATATATTTT.

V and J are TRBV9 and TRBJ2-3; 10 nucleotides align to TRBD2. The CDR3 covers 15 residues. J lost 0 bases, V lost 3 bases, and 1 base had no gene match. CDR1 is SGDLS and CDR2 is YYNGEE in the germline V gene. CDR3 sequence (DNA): TGTGCCAGCAGCGCGACTAGCGGGAGCACAGATACGCAGTATTTT. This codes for CASSATSGSTDTQYF.

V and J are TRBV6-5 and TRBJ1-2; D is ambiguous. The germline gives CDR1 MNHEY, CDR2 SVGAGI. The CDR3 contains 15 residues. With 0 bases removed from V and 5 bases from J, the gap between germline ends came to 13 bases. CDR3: CASSYSGRSGYGYTF. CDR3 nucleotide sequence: TGTGCCAGCAGTTACTCAGGACGCAGCGGGTATGGCTACACCTTC.

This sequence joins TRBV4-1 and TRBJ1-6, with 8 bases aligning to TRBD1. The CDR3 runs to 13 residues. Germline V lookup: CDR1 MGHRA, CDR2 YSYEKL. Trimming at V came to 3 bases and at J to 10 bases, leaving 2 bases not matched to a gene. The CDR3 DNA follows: TGCGCCAGCAGCCAGGACAGGGACTCACCCCTCCACTTT. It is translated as CASSQDRDSPLHF.

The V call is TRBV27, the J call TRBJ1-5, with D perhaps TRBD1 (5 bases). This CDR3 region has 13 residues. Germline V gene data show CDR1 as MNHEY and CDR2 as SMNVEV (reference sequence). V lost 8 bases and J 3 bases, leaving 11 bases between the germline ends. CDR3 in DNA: TGTGCCAGCGGAGAGGGGAACAATCAGCCCCAGCATTTT. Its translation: CASGEGNNQPQHF.

The CDR3 sequence: CASSPYPTDTQYF. The CDR3 coding sequence is TGTGCCAGCTCACCATACCCCACAGATACGCAGTATTTT. The V call is TRBV18, the J call TRBJ2-3; D is unresolved. CDR1 is KGHSH and CDR2 is LQKENI in the germline V gene. The V and J ends lost 2 bases and 2 bases respectively, with 5 bases between them. This CDR3 region has 13 residues.

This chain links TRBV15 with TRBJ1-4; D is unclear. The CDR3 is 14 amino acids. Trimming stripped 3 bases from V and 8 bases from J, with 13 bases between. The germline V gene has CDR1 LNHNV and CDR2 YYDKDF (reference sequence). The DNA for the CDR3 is TGTGCCACCAGCAGTCATCACCCGCCAGAAAAACTGTTTTTT. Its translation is CATSSHHPPEKLFF.

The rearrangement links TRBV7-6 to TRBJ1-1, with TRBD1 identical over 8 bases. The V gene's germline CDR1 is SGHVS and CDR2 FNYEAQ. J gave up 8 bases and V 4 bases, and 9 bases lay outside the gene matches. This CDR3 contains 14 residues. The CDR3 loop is CASSSLRRTGEAFF. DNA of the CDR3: TGTGCCAGCAGCTCCCTACGACGGACAGGGGAAGCTTTCTTT.

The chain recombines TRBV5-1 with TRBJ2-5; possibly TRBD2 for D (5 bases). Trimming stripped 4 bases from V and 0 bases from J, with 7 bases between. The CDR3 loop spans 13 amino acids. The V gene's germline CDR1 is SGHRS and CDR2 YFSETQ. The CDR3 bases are TGCGCCAGCAGCGGACTGAACCAAGAGACCCAGTACTTC. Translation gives CASSGLNQETQYF.

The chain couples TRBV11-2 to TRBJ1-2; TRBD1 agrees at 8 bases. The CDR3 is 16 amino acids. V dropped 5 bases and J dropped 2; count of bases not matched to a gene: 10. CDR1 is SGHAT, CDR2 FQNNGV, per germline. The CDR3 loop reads CASSPLTGGGNYGYTF. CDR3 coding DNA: TGTGCCAGCAGCCCCCTCACAGGGGGTGGAAACTATGGCTACACCTTC.

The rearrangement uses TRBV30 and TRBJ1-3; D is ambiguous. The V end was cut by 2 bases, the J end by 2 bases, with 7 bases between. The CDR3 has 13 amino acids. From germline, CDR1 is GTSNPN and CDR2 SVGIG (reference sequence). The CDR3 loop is CAWSYRAGNTIYF. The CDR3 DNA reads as TGTGCCTGGAGTTACCGGGCTGGAAACACCATATATTTT.

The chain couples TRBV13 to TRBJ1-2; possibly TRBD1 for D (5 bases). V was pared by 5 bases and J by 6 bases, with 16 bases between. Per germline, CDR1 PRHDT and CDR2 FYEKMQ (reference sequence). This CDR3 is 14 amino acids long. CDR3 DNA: TGTGCCAGCAGCCCAAGTCGCAGGGCGCATGGCTACACCTTC. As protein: CASSPSRRAHGYTF.

The CDR3 DNA reads TGCGCCAGCAGCACCGGCCCCGGGGGCGGAAGGTCAGATACGCAGTATTTT. It yields the protein CASSTGPGGGRSDTQYF. This chain connects TRBV5-1 to TRBJ2-3; D could derive from TRBD1 or TRBD2 (6 bases each). Trimming stripped 4 bases from V and 4 bases from J, with 22 bases between. Germline V CDR1 and CDR2: SGHRS, YFSETQ. This CDR3 spans 17 amino acids. The full variable domain, completed using reference TRBV5-1 and TRBJ2-3, is KAGVTQTPRYLIKTRGQQVTLSCSPISGHRSVSWYQQTPGQGLQFLFEYFSETQRNKGNFPGRFSGRQFSNSRSEMNVSTLELGDSALYLCASSTGPGGGRSDTQYFGPGTRLTVL.

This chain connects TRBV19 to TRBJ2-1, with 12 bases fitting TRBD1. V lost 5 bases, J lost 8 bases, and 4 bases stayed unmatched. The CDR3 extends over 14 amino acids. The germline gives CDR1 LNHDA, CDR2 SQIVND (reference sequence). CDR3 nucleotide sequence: TGTGCCAGTAGTCGCGGGACAGGGGGCGATGAGCAGTTCTTC. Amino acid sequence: CASSRGTGGDEQFF. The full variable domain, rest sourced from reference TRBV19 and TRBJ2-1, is DGGITQSPKYLFRKEGQNVTLSCEQNLNHDAMYWYRQDPGQGLRLIYYSQIVNDFQKGDIAEGYSVSREKKESFPLTVTSAQKNPTAFYLCASSRGTGGDEQFFGPGTRLTVL.

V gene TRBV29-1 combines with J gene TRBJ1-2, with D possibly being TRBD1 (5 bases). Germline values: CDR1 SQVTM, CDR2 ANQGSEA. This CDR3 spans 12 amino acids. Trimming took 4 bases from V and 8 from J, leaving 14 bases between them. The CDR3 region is CSVAQEASGYTF. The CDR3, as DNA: TGCAGCGTTGCACAGGAGGCCTCAGGCTACACCTTC. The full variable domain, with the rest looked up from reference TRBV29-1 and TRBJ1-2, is SAVISQKPSRDICQRGTSLTIQCQVDSQVTMMFWYRQQPGQSLTLIATANQGSEATYESGFVIDKFPISRPNLTFSTLTVSNMSPEDSSIYLCSVAQEASGYTFGSGTRLTVV.

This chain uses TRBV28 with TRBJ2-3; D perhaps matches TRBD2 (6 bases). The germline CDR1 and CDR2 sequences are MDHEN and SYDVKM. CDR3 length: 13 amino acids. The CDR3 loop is CASLPGEADTQYF. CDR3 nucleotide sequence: TGTGCTAGTCTTCCGGGGGAGGCGGATACGCAGTATTTT. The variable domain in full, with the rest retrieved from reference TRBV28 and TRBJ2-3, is DVKVTQSSRYLVKRTGEKVFLECVQDMDHENMFWYRQDPGLGLRLIYFSYDVKMKEKGDIPEGYSVSREKKERFSLILESASTNQTSMYLCASLPGEADTQYFGPGTRLTVL.

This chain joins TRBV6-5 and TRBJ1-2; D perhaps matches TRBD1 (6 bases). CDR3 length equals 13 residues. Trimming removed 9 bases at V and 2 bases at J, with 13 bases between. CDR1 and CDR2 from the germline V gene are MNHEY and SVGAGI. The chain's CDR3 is CASKMDRNYGYTF. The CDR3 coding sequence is TGTGCCAGTAAGATGGACAGAAACTATGGCTACACCTTC.